These 5 T cell receptor beta chains share one sample of origin, sequenced in a study of cytomegalovirus exposure and HLA in healthy donors. Amplification used 60 Vbeta primers and 13 Jbeta primers. Sequencing was performed with immunoSEQ multiplex PCR; in TCRdb, only in-frame clones are kept and a portion is missing. Among about 96,000 clones listed, about 70% were seen once. The source material was PBMCs. These receptors were collected from a female donor in good health and CMV-seropositive.

The J gene is TRBJ2-7, the V gene TRBV4-1; 8 positions agree with TRBD1. The V segment lost 2 bases and the J segment 2 bases; nucleotides outside the gene matches: 5. The CDR3 covers 15 residues. CDR1 and CDR2 from the germline V gene are MGHRA and YSYEKL. The chain's CDR3 is CASSQLQGDAYEQYF. The CDR3 DNA is TGCGCCAGCAGCCAATTACAGGGGGATGCCTACGAGCAGTACTTC.

The chain combines TRBV14 with TRBJ1-2, with no clear D. Germline-derived CDR1 and CDR2 are SGHDN and FVKESK. Between the trimmed V and J ends, which lost 3 bases and 4 bases, there was a span of 12 bases. The CDR3 loop spans 14 amino acids. CDR3 bases: TGTGCCAGCAGCCAGCTCGGGAGTAGCTATGGCTACACCTTC. As protein: CASSQLGSSYGYTF.

The chain carries TRBV6-5 and TRBJ1-3; no definite D call. This CDR3 comprises 15 residues. Germline V lookup: CDR1 MNHEY, CDR2 SVGAGI. V lost 4 bases to trimming and J lost 0 bases, with 10 bases between them. DNA for the CDR3: TGTGCCAGCAGTTCCCTTCTGCGCTCTGGAAACACCATATATTTT. It specifies CASSSLLRSGNTIYF.

V gene TRBV6-5 combines with J gene TRBJ2-7, with 7 bases identical to TRBD1. CDR1 is MNHEY, CDR2 SVGAGI, per germline. V trimming: 5 bases; J trimming: 2 bases; junction bases outside the gene matches: 6. The CDR3 covers 14 residues. CDR3 DNA: TGTGCCAGCAGTACCAACAGGGGTGCCTACGAGCAGTACTTC. Protein product: CASSTNRGAYEQYF.

V usage is TRBV5-1 and J usage is TRBJ2-5; perhaps TRBD1 as D (5 bases). The V end was cut by 3 bases, the J end by 4 bases, with 13 bases between. Germline-derived CDR1 and CDR2 are SGHRS and YFSETQ. The CDR3 extends over 14 amino acids. CDR3 DNA: TGCGCCAGCAGCTCCAGGGCTACTGTAGAGACCCAGTACTTC. Amino acid sequence: CASSSRATVETQYF.